These 11 T cell receptor beta chains came from one sample sequenced in a study of cytomegalovirus exposure and HLA in healthy donors. The PCR ran on 60 Vbeta and 13 Jbeta primers. Measured with immunoSEQ multiplex PCR; TCRdb has only the in-frame clones, and not every one. This sample has 100,000 to 150,000 clones, with roughly 82% found just once. The sequencing sample was made of PBMCs. The source of these receptors is a male donor in good health and CMV-seropositive.

This clone was observed a handful of times. DNA of the CDR3: TGTGCCAGCAGCTTGACTAGCGGGAGTTCTGAGCAGTTCTTC. Its protein product is CASSLTSGSSEQFF. The chain carries TRBV11-1 and TRBJ2-1; 12 bases are shared with TRBD2. This CDR3 has 14 residues. Germline V CDR1 and CDR2: SGHAT, FQDESV (reference sequence). V shed 3 bases, J shed 9 bases, and the junction held 3 bases outside the gene matches.

The chain employs TRBV5-4 and TRBJ2-3; 16 positions agree with TRBD2. The germline V gene has CDR1 SGHNT and CDR2 YYREEE (reference sequence). There are 18 residues in the CDR3. Germline trimming cut 4 bases from V and 0 bases from J; bases unmatched to any gene: 5. The CDR3 DNA follows: TGTGCCAGCAGCGATCCGGGACTAGCGGGAGGGAGCACAGATACGCAGTATTTT. It yields the protein CASSDPGLAGGSTDTQYF.

This chain connects TRBV12-5 to TRBJ1-5, with D possibly matching TRBD1 (6 bases). The CDR3 has 12 residues. V lost 8 bases to trimming and J lost 2 bases, with 7 bases between them. Germline values: CDR1 LGHNT, CDR2 FRNRAP. The CDR3 DNA sequence: TGTGCTAGTTCAGGGGGCAATCAGCCCCAGCATTTT. Residues: CASSGGNQPQHF. The entire variable domain, with the rest obtained from reference TRBV12-5 and TRBJ1-5, is as follows: DARVTQTPRHKVTEMGQEVTMRCQPILGHNTVFWYRQTMMQGLELLAYFRNRAPLDDSGMPKDRFSAEMPDATLATLKIQPSEPRDSAVYFCASSGGNQPQHFGDGTRLSIL.

This clone has only a few counts. The gene calls are TRBV28 and TRBJ2-7; 9 bases match TRBD1. The CDR3 loop spans 12 amino acids. The germline gives CDR1 MDHEN, CDR2 SYDVKM. With V trimmed by 10 bases and J by 3 bases, 4 bases remained unmatched. The CDR3 sequence: CATRQGVYEQYF. DNA for the CDR3: TGTGCCACAAGACAGGGGGTCTACGAGCAGTACTTC.

The chain couples TRBV7-2 to TRBJ2-3, with TRBD1 matching over 9 bases. The CDR3 length is 16 residues. Germline CDR1 SGHTA, CDR2 FQGNSA. The ends lost 4 bases at V and 2 bases at J; junction bases unmatched: 7. CDR3 DNA sequence: TGTGCCAGCAGCTCAGGGACAGGGTACTTCACAGATACGCAGTATTTT. Protein product: CASSSGTGYFTDTQYF.

The chain combines TRBV7-3 with TRBJ2-4, with D perhaps matching TRBD1 (6 bases). With 1 base removed from V and 12 bases from J, the gap between germline ends came to 13 bases. Germline assignment: CDR1 SGHTA and CDR2 FQGTGA. The CDR3 has 13 amino acids. The CDR3 reads CASSLRGEDSQYF. The CDR3 DNA follows: TGTGCCAGCAGCTTAAGGGGAGAGGACAGTCAGTACTTC.

The chain couples TRBV7-2 to TRBJ2-7; D ambiguous. The CDR3 spans 15 residues. Germline V gives CDR1 SGHTA, CDR2 FQGNSA. V dropped 4 bases and J dropped 2 bases, with 15 bases sitting between them. The CDR3 DNA reads TGTGCCAGCAGCTATAACAGTTTTAGGCCCTACGAGCAGTACTTC. Translated: CASSYNSFRPYEQYF.

V gene TRBV6-4 combines with J gene TRBJ2-1; 10 nucleotides match TRBD2. The V gene end was trimmed by 7 bases and the J gene end by 8 bases; junction bases not matched to a gene: 20. Per the germline V gene, CDR1 is MRHNA and CDR2 is SNTAGT. The CDR3 covers 18 residues. In nucleotides, the CDR3 is TGTGCCAGCATCAGGGTGGGCGAACTAGCGGGAAAGGCCGATGAGCAGTTCTTC. This encodes CASIRVGELAGKADEQFF.

The rearrangement links TRBV7-9 to TRBJ1-2; 7 positions match TRBD1. Germline-derived CDR1 and CDR2 are SEHNR and FQNEAQ (reference sequence). CDR3 size: 13 residues. V lost 6 bases and J lost 10; bases outside the gene matches: 11. CDR3 sequence: CASSSDRDTIYTF. The CDR3 nucleotides read TGTGCCAGCAGTTCCGACAGGGATACGATCTACACCTTC. The full variable domain, with the rest looked up from reference TRBV7-9 and TRBJ1-2, is DTGVSQNPRHKITKRGQNVTFRCDPISEHNRLYWYRQTLGQGPEFLTYFQNEAQLEKSRLLSDRFSAERPKGSFSTLEIQRTEQGDSAMYLCASSSDRDTIYTFGSGTRLTVV.

The rearrangement links TRBV28 to TRBJ1-2; possible D gene TRBD1, 6 bases. The germline gives CDR1 MDHEN, CDR2 SYDVKM. The CDR3 loop spans 11 amino acids. V dropped 8 bases and J dropped 8 bases, with 12 bases sitting between them. CDR3 residues: CASEGDKGYTF. CDR3 DNA: TGTGCCAGCGAAGGGGACAAGGGCTACACCTTC.

The chain couples TRBV29-1 to TRBJ2-7; 9 nucleotides line up with TRBD1. The germline gives CDR1 SQVTM, CDR2 ANQGSEA. V trimming: 3 bases; J trimming: 2 bases; junction bases outside the gene matches: 5. CDR3 length equals 14 residues. CDR3 coding DNA: TGCAGCGTTGATGGGACAGGGTCGACCTACGAGCAGTACTTC. It encodes CSVDGTGSTYEQYF.